Below are 20 T cell receptor beta chains sequenced from a single sample in a study of blood T cell repertoires in COVID-19. Measured with immunoSEQ multiplex PCR; TCRdb has only the in-frame clones, and not every one. The sample has roughly 170,000 clones, 84% seen once. The source material was peripheral blood. These receptors were taken from a man aged 35-49 years who had recovered from COVID-19.

The chain combines TRBV5-4 with TRBJ2-1; 8 nucleotides match TRBD2. With 5 bases clipped from V and 4 bases from J, the junction kept 5 bases outside the gene matches. The CDR3 has 14 residues. Germline CDR1 and CDR2: SGHNT and YYREEE (reference sequence). CDR3 sequence reads: CASREVAGYNEQFF. The CDR3 DNA reads TGTGCCAGCAGGGAAGTAGCGGGGTACAATGAGCAGTTCTTC.

CDR3 bases: TGTGCCAGTAGTCCGCAGACAGGGGCTGCCACAGATACGCAGTATTTT. Translation: CASSPQTGAATDTQYF. The chain recombines TRBV19 with TRBJ2-3; 8 bases match TRBD1. The CDR3 runs 16 residues. The J segment lost 2 bases and the V segment lost 5 bases, leaving 9 bases of the junction unmatched. The germline gives CDR1 LNHDA, CDR2 SQIVND (reference sequence).

V usage is TRBV28 and J usage is TRBJ2-7; 8 bases are a match to TRBD2. V was pared by 3 bases and J by 3 bases, with 13 bases of the junction left unmatched. Per germline, CDR1 MDHEN and CDR2 SYDVKM. This CDR3 contains 17 residues. The CDR3 here is CASSFSPGGDILYEQYF. Here the CDR3 DNA reads TGTGCCAGCAGTTTCTCCCCGGGGGGGGACATCCTCTACGAGCAGTACTTC.

The chain is built from TRBV5-8 and TRBJ1-4, with a weak D call TRBD1 (5 bases). Trimming removed 2 bases from V and 8 bases from J, with 22 bases in between. Germline values: CDR1 SGHTS, CDR2 YDEGEE. The CDR3 spans 17 residues. CDR3 bases: TGTGCCAGCAGCTTACTATCCGGGACTGCCAGTGGGGAAAAACTGTTTTTT. Residues: CASSLLSGTASGEKLFF.

J is TRBJ2-2 and V is TRBV7-2; D might be TRBD1 (6 bases). V was pared by 0 bases and J by 5 bases, with 10 bases between. This CDR3 comprises 15 residues. The germline V gene has CDR1 SGHTA and CDR2 FQGNSA. The CDR3 loop is CASSLAAGETGELFF. CDR3 in DNA: TGTGCCAGCAGCTTAGCGGCAGGGGAAACCGGGGAGCTGTTTTTT.

J is TRBJ2-2 and V is TRBV11-2, with 8 bases identical to TRBD2. Losses at the gene ends were 3 bases for V and 2 bases for J; bases not matched to a gene: 5. This CDR3 has 16 residues. The germline gives CDR1 SGHAT, CDR2 FQNNGV. CDR3 residues: CASSFRLAPNTGELFF. The DNA of the CDR3 is TGTGCCAGCAGCTTCAGACTAGCGCCAAACACCGGGGAGCTGTTTTTT.

This chain joins TRBV7-9 and TRBJ2-4, with 9 bases that match TRBD1. The germline gives CDR1 SEHNR, CDR2 FQNEAQ (reference sequence). The V gene end was trimmed by 5 bases and the J gene end by 5 bases; junction bases not matched to a gene: 4. The length of the CDR3 is 14 residues. The DNA for the CDR3 is TGTGCCAGCAGCATGGGACAGGGCGAAAACATTCAGTACTTC. It codes for CASSMGQGENIQYF.

The chain links TRBV24-1 to TRBJ2-7, with 7 positions matching TRBD1. Germline trimming cut 4 bases from V and 1 base from J; bases unmatched to any gene: 6. The CDR3 consists of 15 residues. The germline V gene encodes CDR1 KGHDR and CDR2 SFDVKD. Here the CDR3 reads CATSDRGQQSYEQYF. The CDR3 DNA reads TGTGCCACCAGTGACCGGGGACAGCAGTCCTACGAGCAGTACTTC.

The chain links TRBV14 to TRBJ1-6; the D gene is possibly TRBD1 (5 bases). This CDR3 spans 13 amino acids. Germline lookup yields CDR1 SGHDN and CDR2 FVKESK. V lost 9 bases, J lost 7 bases, and 13 bases lay in between. The CDR3 is CARSDTENSPLHF. The CDR3 DNA sequence: TGTGCCAGGTCGGACACGGAGAATTCACCCCTCCACTTT.

In this sample, this clone turned up a few times. This chain uses TRBV6-1 with TRBJ1-5, with no clear D. CDR3 length equals 14 residues. The V and J ends lost 0 bases and 8 bases respectively, with 11 bases between them. Germline CDR1 reads MNHNS; CDR2 reads SASEGT. The CDR3 DNA sequence: TGTGCCAGCAGTGAAGCGGCCCTGTTGAAGCCCCAGCATTTT. This codes for CASSEAALLKPQHF.

The chain has TRBV19 and TRBJ2-5; 7 bases agree with TRBD1. Germline CDR1 and CDR2: LNHDA and SQIVND (reference sequence). CDR3 length: 15 amino acids. The V and J ends lost 2 bases and 0 bases, in that order; junction bases with no gene match: 3. The CDR3 sequence is CASSIRGQYQETQYF. The CDR3 region has the DNA TGTGCCAGTAGTATAAGGGGGCAGTACCAAGAGACCCAGTACTTC.

The V call is TRBV5-1, the J call TRBJ2-3; D might be TRBD2 (6 bases). Germline V gene data show CDR1 as SGHRS and CDR2 as YFSETQ. Trimming took 4 bases from V and 2 from J, leaving 17 bases between them. The CDR3 is 16 residues long. The CDR3 here is CASSPDYTTPTDTQYF. CDR3 in DNA: TGCGCCAGCAGCCCGGACTACACTACCCCCACAGATACGCAGTATTTT.

The CDR3 sequence is CASTPGQVDTQYF. DNA for the CDR3: TGTGCCAGCACCCCGGGACAGGTTGATACGCAGTATTTT. The rearrangement links TRBV7-2 to TRBJ2-3, with 8 bases matching TRBD1. Germline CDR1 reads SGHTA; CDR2 reads FQGNSA. The CDR3 runs 13 residues. V lost 7 bases and J lost 6; bases outside the gene matches: 6.

This sequence joins TRBV4-2 and TRBJ1-2; unclear D gene. Germline CDR1 LGHNA, CDR2 YNFKEQ. V shed 4 bases and J shed 0 bases, with 15 bases lying between them. This CDR3 is built from 16 residues. In DNA, the CDR3 is TGTGCCAGCAGCCCGTTGCAGGAAAACGCTAACTATGGCTACACCTTC. This encodes CASSPLQENANYGYTF.

J is TRBJ2-1 and V is TRBV21-1; TRBD1, the D gene given by the table, was not confirmed from the DNA. TRBV21-1 is a pseudogene locus. The CDR3 runs to 15 residues. CDR3 coding DNA: TGTGCCAGCGTCCCCCGGACAGGGTGGGACAATGAGCAGTTCTTC. Its translation is CASVPRTGWDNEQFF.

The chain is built from TRBV4-2 and TRBJ2-7; TRBD1 might be the D (5 bases). The germline V and J ends were trimmed by 1 base and 2 bases, with 9 bases remaining between them. Germline assignment: CDR1 LGHNA and CDR2 YNFKEQ. This CDR3 spans 14 amino acids. The CDR3 spells CASSQGVDTYEQYF. DNA for the CDR3: TGTGCCAGCAGCCAAGGAGTGGACACCTACGAGCAGTACTTC.

Only one count was recorded for this clone. The chain couples TRBV27 to TRBJ2-1; TRBD2 matches at 11 bases. Germline V CDR1 and CDR2: MNHEY, SMNVEV (reference sequence). The CDR3 contains 16 residues. The V gene end was trimmed by 0 bases and the J gene end by 7 bases; junction bases not matched to a gene: 5. CDR3 in amino acids: CASSLSSGRGWNEQFF. DNA of the CDR3: TGTGCCAGCAGTTTATCTAGCGGGAGGGGGTGGAATGAGCAGTTCTTC.

The rearrangement links TRBV10-1 to TRBJ1-1; TRBD1 aligns across 7 bases. The J segment lost 6 bases and the V segment lost 7 bases, leaving 8 bases of the junction unmatched. Germline V gene lookup returns CDR1 WNHNN and CDR2 SYGVQD (reference sequence). The CDR3 consists of 13 residues. The CDR3 nucleotides are TGCGCCAGCACACAGGGGTGTGCCGCTGAAGCTTTCTTT. Translating gives CASTQGCAAEAFF.

In its sample, this clone was seen once. This chain joins TRBV5-5 and TRBJ1-1, with D possibly matching TRBD1 (5 bases). V dropped 4 bases and J dropped 1 base, with 11 bases sitting between them. The CDR3 has 14 amino acids. Germline V gene lookup returns CDR1 SGHKS and CDR2 YYEKEE (reference sequence). DNA for the CDR3: TGTGCCAGCAGCCCACTCGGGGGGAACACTGAAGCTTTCTTT. Its protein product is CASSPLGGNTEAFF.

The CDR3 spells CASSPGQGEKLFF. The CDR3 DNA sequence: TGTGCCAGCAGTCCGGGACAGGGTGAAAAACTGTTTTTT. The gene calls are TRBV6-5 and TRBJ1-4; TRBD1 matches at 9 bases. The CDR3 is 13 amino acids. The germline gives CDR1 MNHEY, CDR2 SVGAGI. J lost 7 bases, V lost 5 bases, and 2 bases had no gene match.